This T cell receptor (beta chain) was captured in a study of CD4+ T cells in melanoma. Study outcomes and limitations: Neoantigen-specific CD4+ T cells in melanoma reportedly had diverse differentiation states. CD8+ T cell, macrophage and B cell function reportedly correlated with neoantigen-specific CD4+ T cells.

To note about this clone: Antigen unknown.

The germline CDR1 and CDR2 sequences are SGHAT and FQNNGV. J gave up 5 bases and V 5 bases, and 13 bases lay outside the gene matches. The CDR3 contains 16 residues. Generated by immunoSEQ multiplex PCR, the TCRdb table keeps only in-frame clones and is missing some. The sample includes about 9,900 clones, approximately 72% of them seen just once. This sequence was found in a human donor with melanoma. Sequenced sample: tumor tissue. The chain carries TRBV11-2 and TRBJ2-5; the match to TRBD2 covers 8 bases. CDR3 bases: TGTGCCAGCAGCCATACCCCCGGGACTAGAGGGGAGACCCAGTACTTC. Translating gives CASSHTPGTRGETQYF.